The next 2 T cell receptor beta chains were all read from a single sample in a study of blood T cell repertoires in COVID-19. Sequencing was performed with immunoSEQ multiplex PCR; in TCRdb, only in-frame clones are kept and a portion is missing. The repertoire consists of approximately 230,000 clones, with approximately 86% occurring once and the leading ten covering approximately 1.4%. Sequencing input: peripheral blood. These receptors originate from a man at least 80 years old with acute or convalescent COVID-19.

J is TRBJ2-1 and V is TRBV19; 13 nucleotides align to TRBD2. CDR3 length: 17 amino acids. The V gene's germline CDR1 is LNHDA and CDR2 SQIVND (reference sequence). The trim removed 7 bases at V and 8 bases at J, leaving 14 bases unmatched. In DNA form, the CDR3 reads TGTGCCAGTAACCCACAAAAACTAGCGGGGGGGCTAGATGAGCAGTTCTTC. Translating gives CASNPQKLAGGLDEQFF. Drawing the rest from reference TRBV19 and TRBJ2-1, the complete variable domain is DGGITQSPKYLFRKEGQNVTLSCEQNLNHDAMYWYRQDPGQGLRLIYYSQIVNDFQKGDIAEGYSVSREKKESFPLTVTSAQKNPTAFYLCASNPQKLAGGLDEQFFGPGTRLTVL.

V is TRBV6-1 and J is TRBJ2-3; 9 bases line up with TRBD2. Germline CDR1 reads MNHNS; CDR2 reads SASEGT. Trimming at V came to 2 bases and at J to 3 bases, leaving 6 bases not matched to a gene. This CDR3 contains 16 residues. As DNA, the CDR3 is TGTGCCAGCAGTGAAACCATTAGCGGGGGAACAGATACGCAGTATTTT. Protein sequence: CASSETISGGTDTQYF.